This TCR beta chain was captured in a study of blood T cells in healthy people across ages. General study results and limits: TCR beta diversity was tightly associated with the proportion of naive T cells. In long-lived donors, naive CD4+ cell counts and diversity exceeded those of aged donors.

In the case of this clonotype: Its target is not known.

Looked up from germline, CDR1 is SGHAT and CDR2 is FQNNGV. The V gene end was trimmed by 3 bases and the J gene end by 8 bases; junction bases not matched to a gene: 11. This CDR3 has 16 amino acids. Combining a sample-barcoded 5' primer with a J-beta primer mix, a second PCR ran for roughly 7 to 12 cycles. Unique molecular identifiers of 12 random nucleotides labeled each cDNA. All samples yielded 3 million or more CDR3-containing paired-end reads. A single record per CDR3 protein comes from TCRdb applying MiXCR to the 5' RACE reads. Counted here are approximately 800,000 distinct CDR3 sequences, roughly 40% occurring once; the ten biggest clones make up 10% to 15%.

The sequence came from a man aged 18 to 29 in good health. The V and J genes are TRBV11-2 and TRBJ1-4; 8 bases agree with TRBD1. Sequenced: blood. CDR3 residues: CASSFDRGGYMEKLFF. CDR3 nucleotide sequence: TGTGCCAGCAGCTTCGACAGGGGAGGATATATGGAAAAACTGTTTTTT. The variable domain in full, completed from reference TRBV11-2 and TRBJ1-4, reads EAGVAQSPRYKIIEKRQSVAFWCNPISGHATLYWYQQILGQGPKLLIQFQNNGVVDDSQLPKDRFSAERLKGVDSTLKIQPAKLEDSAVYLCASSFDRGGYMEKLFFGSGTQLSVL.